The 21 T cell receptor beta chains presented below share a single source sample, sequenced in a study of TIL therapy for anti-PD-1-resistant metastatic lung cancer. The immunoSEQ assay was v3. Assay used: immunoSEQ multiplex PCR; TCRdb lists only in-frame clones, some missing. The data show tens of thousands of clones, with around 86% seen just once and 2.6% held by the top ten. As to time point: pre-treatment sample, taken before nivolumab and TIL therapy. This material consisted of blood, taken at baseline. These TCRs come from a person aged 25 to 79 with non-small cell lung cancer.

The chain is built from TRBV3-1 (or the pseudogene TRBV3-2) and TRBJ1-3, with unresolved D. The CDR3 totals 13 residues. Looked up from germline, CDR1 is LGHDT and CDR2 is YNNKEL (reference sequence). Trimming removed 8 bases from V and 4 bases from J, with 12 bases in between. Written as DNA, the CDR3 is TGTGCCAGCTCCTGGTCAAACGGAAACACCATATATTTT. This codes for CASSWSNGNTIYF.

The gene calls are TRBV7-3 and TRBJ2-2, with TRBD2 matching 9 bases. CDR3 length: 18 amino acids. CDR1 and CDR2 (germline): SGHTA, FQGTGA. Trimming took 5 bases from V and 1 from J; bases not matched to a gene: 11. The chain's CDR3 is CASSARGVREGNTGELFF. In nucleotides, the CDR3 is TGTGCCAGCAGCGCACGGGGGGTGCGGGAGGGGAACACCGGGGAGCTGTTTTTT.

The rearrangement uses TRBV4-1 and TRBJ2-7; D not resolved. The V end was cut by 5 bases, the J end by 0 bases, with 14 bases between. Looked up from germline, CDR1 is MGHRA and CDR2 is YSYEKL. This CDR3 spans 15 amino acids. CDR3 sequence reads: CASSVDGSSSYEQYF. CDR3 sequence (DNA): TGCGCCAGCAGCGTCGACGGGTCCAGCTCCTACGAGCAGTACTTC.

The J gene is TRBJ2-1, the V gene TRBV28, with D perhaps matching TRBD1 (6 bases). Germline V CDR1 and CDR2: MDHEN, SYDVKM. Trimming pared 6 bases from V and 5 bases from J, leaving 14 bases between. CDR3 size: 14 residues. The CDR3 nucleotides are TGTGCCAGCAGGGCGGACACAGGGAACAATGAGCAGTTCTTC. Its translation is CASRADTGNNEQFF.

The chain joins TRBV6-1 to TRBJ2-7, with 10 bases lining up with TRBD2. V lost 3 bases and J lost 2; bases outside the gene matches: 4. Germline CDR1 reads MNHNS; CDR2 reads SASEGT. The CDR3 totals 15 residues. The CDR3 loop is CASSDSGGYAYEQYF. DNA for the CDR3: TGTGCCAGCAGTGATAGCGGGGGGTACGCCTACGAGCAGTACTTC.

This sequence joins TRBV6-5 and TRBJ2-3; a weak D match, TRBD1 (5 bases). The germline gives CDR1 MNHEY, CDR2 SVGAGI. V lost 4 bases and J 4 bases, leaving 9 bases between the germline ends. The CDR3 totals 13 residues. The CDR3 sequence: CASSSGYADTQYF. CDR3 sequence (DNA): TGTGCCAGCAGTTCAGGGTACGCAGATACGCAGTATTTT.

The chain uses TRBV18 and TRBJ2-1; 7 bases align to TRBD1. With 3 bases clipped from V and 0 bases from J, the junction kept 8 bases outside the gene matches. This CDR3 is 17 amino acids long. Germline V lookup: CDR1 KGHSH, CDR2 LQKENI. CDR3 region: CASSPQNRGPSYNEQFF. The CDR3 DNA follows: TGTGCCAGCTCACCTCAAAACAGGGGACCCTCCTACAATGAGCAGTTCTTC.

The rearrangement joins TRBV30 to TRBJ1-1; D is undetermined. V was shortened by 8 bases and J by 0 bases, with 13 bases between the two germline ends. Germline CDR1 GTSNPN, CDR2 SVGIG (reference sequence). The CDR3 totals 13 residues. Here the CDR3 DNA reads TGTGCCGGACGGTTGCTCCTGAACACTGAAGCTTTCTTT. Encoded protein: CAGRLLLNTEAFF.

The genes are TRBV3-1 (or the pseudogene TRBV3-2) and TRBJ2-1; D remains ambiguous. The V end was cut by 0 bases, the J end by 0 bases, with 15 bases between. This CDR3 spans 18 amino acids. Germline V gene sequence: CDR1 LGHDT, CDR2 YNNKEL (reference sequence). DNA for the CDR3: TGTGCCAGCAGCCAAGATCTTGTCTACCAAAGCTCCTACAATGAGCAGTTCTTC. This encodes CASSQDLVYQSSYNEQFF.

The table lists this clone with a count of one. Here the CDR3 DNA reads TGTGCCAGTAGGGCCCTGTTGGGGGCCGGGGAGCTGTTTTTT. Its translation is CASRALLGAGELFF. The chain recombines TRBV19 with TRBJ2-2; possibly TRBD1 or TRBD2 for D (5 bases each). The germline CDR1 and CDR2 sequences are LNHDA and SQIVND (reference sequence). The CDR3 spans 14 residues. V lost 6 bases and J lost 6, with 14 bases in between.

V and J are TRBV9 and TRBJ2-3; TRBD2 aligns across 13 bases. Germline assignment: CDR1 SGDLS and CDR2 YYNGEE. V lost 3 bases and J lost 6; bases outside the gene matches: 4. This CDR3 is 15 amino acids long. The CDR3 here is CASSGLAGGLDTQYF. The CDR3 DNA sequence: TGTGCCAGCAGCGGACTAGCGGGGGGCCTGGATACGCAGTATTTT.

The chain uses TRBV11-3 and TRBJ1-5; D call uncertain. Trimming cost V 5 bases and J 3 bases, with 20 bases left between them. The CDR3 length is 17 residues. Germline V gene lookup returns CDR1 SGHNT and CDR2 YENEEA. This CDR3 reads CASSPAPTDGDNQPQHF. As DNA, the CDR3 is TGTGCCAGCAGCCCCGCCCCGACTGATGGGGACAATCAGCCCCAGCATTTT. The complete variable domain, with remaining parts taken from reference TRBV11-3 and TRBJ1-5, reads EAGVVQSPRYKIIEKKQPVAFWCNPISGHNTLYWYLQNLGQGPELLIRYENEEAVDDSQLPKDRFSAERLKGVDSTLKIQPAELGDSAVYLCASSPAPTDGDNQPQHFGDGTRLSIL.

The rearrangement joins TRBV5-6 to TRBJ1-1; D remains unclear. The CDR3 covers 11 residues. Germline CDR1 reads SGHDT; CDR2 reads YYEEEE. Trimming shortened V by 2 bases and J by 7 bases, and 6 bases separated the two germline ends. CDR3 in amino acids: CASSFQIEAFF. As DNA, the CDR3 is TGTGCCAGCAGCTTCCAGATTGAAGCTTTCTTT. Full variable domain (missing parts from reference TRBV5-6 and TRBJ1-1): DAGVTQSPTHLIKTRGQQVTLRCSPKSGHDTVSWYQQALGQGPQFIFQYYEEEERQRGNFPDRFSGHQFPNYSSELNVNALLLGDSALYLCASSFQIEAFFGQGTRLTVV.

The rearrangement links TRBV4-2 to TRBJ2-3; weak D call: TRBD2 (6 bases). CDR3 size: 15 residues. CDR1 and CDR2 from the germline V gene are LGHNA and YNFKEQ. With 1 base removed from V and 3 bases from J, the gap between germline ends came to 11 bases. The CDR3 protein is CASSQAGVITDTQYF. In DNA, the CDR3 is TGTGCCAGCAGCCAAGCGGGGGTAATAACAGATACGCAGTATTTT.

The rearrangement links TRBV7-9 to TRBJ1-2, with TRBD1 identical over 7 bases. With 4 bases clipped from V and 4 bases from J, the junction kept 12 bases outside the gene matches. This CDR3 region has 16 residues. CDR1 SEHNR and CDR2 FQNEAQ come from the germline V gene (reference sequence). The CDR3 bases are TGTGCCAGCAGCTCGTCCCGGGACAGTCTATTCTATGGCTACACCTTC. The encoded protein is CASSSSRDSLFYGYTF.

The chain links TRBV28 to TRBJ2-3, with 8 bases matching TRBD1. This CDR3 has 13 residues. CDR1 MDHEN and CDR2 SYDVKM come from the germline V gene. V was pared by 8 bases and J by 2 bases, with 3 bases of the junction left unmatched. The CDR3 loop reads CASGDRNTDTQYF. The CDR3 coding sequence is TGTGCCAGCGGGGACAGGAACACAGATACGCAGTATTTT.

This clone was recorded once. The CDR3 DNA reads TGTGCCAGCAGTTCGACCGCCAACTATGGCTACACCTTC. Its protein product is CASSSTANYGYTF. V is TRBV27 and J is TRBJ1-2; D is unclear. The germline V gene encodes CDR1 MNHEY and CDR2 SMNVEV (reference sequence). The CDR3 is made up of 13 amino acids. Trimming took 4 bases from V and 2 from J, leaving 8 bases between them.

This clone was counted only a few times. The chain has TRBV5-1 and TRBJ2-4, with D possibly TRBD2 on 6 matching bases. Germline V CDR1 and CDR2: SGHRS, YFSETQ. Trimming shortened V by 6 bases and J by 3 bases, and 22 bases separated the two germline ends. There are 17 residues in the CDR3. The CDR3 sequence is CASTLFPGGAGKNIQYF. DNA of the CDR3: TGCGCCAGCACGCTTTTTCCTGGGGGAGCGGGCAAAAACATTCAGTACTTC.

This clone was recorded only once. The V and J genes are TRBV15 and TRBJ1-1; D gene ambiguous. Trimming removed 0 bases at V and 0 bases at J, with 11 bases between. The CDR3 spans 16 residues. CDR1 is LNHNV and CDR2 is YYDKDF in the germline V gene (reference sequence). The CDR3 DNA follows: TGTGCCACCAGCAGAGATCCCACCAGAATGAACACTGAAGCTTTCTTT. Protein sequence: CATSRDPTRMNTEAFF.

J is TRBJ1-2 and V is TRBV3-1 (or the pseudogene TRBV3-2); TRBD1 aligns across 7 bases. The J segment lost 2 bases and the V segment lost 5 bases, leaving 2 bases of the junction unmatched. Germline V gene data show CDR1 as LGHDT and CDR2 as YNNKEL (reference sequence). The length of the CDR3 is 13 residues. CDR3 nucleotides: TGTGCCAGCAGCGCACAGGGGAACTATGGCTACACCTTC. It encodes CASSAQGNYGYTF.

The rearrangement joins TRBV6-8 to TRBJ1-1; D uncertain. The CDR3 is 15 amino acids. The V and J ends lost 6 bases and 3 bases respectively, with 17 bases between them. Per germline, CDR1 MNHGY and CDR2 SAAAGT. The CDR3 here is CASRHLPQEYTEAFF. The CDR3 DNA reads TGTGCCAGCAGACACCTCCCCCAGGAGTACACTGAAGCTTTCTTT.